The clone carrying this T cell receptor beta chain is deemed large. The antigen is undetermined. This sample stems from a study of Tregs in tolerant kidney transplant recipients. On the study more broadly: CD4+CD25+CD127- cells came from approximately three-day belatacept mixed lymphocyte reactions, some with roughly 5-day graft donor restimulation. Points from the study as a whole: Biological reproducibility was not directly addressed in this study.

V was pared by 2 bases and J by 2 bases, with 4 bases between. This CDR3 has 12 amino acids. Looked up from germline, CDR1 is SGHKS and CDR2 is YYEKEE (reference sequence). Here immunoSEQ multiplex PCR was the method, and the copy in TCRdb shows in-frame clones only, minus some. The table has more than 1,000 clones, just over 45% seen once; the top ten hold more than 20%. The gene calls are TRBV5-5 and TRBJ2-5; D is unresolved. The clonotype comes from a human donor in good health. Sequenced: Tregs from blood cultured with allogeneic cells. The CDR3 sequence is CASSFAQETQYF. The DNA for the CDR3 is TGTGCCAGCAGCTTCGCGCAAGAGACCCAGTACTTC.